The clone carrying this T cell receptor beta chain was observed at least ten times. The CDR3 length is 14 residues. Trimming at V came to 5 bases and at J to 5 bases, leaving 5 bases not matched to a gene. Germline V CDR1 and CDR2: SGHTA, FQGNSA. A single record per CDR3 protein comes from TCRdb applying MiXCR to the 5' RACE reads. Among some 690,000 distinct CDR3 sequences listed, about 20% were seen once. The data originate from a study of identical twins. Healthy Caucasians, and only they, were the donors. This sample was shared with a second study, whose subject was T cells expressing NK-cell markers. From that study: Researchers report these clonotypes also headed the CD3+CD56-NKG2C+ fraction in a few donors.

The sequenced material came from PBMCs. The sequence was obtained from a woman under 30 in good health. V and J are TRBV7-2 and TRBJ1-2, with 10 nucleotides matching TRBD1. The CDR3 nucleotides read TGTGCCAGCAGCGATAGACAGGGGGCGTATGGCTACACCTTC. Protein product: CASSDRQGAYGYTF.